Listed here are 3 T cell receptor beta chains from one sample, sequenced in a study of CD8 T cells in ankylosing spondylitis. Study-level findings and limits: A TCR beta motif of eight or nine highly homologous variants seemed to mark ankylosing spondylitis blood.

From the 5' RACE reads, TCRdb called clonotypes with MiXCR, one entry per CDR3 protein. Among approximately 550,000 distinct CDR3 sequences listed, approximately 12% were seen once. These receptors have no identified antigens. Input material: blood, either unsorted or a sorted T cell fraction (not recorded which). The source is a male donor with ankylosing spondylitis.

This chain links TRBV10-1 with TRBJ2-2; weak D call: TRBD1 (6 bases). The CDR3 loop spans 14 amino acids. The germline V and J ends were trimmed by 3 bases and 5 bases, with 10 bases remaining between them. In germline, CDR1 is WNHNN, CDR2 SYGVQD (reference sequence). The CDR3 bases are TGCGCCAGCAGTGATGGGACACGTACCGGGGAGCTGTTTTTT. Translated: CASSDGTRTGELFF.

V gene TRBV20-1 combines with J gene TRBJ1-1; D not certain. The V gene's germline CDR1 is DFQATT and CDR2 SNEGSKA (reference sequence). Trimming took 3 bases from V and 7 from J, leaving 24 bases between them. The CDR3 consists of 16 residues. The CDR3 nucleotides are TGCAGTGCTAGGATCGGATCGCTGACAAACACGATTGAAGCTTTCTTT. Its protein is CSARIGSLTNTIEAFF.

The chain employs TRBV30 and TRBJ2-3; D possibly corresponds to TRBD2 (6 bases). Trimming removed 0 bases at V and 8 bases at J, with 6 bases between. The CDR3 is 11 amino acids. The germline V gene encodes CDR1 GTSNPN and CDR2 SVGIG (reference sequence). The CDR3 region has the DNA TGTGCCTGGAGTGTGGAGGGTACGCAGTATTTT. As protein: CAWSVEGTQYF.